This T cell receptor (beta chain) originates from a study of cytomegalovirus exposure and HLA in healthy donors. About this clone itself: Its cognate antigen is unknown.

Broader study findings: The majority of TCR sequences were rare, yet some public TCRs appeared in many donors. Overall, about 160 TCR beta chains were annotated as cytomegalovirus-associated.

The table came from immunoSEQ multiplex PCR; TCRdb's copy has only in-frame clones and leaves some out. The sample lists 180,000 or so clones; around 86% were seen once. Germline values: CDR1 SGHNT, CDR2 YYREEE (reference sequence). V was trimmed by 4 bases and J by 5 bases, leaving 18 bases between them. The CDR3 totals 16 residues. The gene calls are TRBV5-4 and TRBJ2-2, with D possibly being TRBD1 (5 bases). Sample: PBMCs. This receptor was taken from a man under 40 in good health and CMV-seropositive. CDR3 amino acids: CASSSPEQGRTGELFF. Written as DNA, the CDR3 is TGTGCCAGCAGCAGCCCGGAGCAGGGTAGGACCGGGGAGCTGTTTTTT.